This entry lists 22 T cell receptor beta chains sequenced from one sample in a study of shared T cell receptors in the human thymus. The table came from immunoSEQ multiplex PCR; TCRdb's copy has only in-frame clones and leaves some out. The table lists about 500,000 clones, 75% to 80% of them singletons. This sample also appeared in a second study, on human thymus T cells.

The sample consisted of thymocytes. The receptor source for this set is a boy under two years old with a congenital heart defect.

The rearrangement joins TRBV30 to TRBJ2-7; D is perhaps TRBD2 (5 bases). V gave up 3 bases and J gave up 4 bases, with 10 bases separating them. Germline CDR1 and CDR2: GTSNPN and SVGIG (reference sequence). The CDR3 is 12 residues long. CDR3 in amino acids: CAWRGLPYEQYF. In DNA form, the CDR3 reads TGTGCCTGGAGAGGACTGCCATACGAGCAGTACTTC.

The CDR3 here is CASSPSGSPEQFF. DNA of the CDR3: TGTGCCAGCAGTCCCTCGGGATCCCCTGAGCAGTTCTTC. The chain is built from TRBV7-9 and TRBJ2-1; a weak D match, TRBD2 (5 bases). CDR1 is SEHNR, CDR2 FQNEAQ, per germline (reference sequence). The CDR3 has 13 amino acids. V was pared by 6 bases and J by 9 bases, with 15 bases between. Drawing the rest from reference TRBV7-9 and TRBJ2-1, the complete variable domain is DTGVSQNPRHKITKRGQNVTFRCDPISEHNRLYWYRQTLGQGPEFLTYFQNEAQLEKSRLLSDRFSAERPKGSFSTLEIQRTEQGDSAMYLCASSPSGSPEQFFGPGTRLTVL.

The CDR3 region has the DNA TGTGCCTGGAGTACCCTCAGAAGTAGCGGGGTGGGGCCCTACGAGCAGTACTTC. As protein: CAWSTLRSSGVGPYEQYF. V gene TRBV30 combines with J gene TRBJ2-7; 8 bases match TRBD2. The CDR3 totals 18 residues. Germline V gives CDR1 GTSNPN, CDR2 SVGIG (reference sequence). The V gene end was trimmed by 2 bases and the J gene end by 2 bases; junction bases not matched to a gene: 17.

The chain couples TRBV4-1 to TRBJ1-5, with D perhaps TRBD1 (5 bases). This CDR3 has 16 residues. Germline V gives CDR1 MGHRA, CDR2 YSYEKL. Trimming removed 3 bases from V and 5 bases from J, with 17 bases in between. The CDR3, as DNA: TGCGCCAGCAGCCACCTCGGGGGGGGGAAAGATCAGCCCCAGCATTTT. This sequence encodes CASSHLGGGKDQPQHF.

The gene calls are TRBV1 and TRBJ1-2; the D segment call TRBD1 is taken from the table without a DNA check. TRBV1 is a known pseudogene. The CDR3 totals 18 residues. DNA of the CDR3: TGCACCAGCAGCCATTGTCGGTGGCAGGCCCTCCAGGGCTATGGCTACACCTTC. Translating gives CTSSHCRWQALQGYGYTF.

CDR3 sequence (DNA): TGTGCCAGCAGCTTAGTGCGGGCAACCCGTACCCAAGAGACCCAGTACTTC. Protein product: CASSLVRATRTQETQYF. The rearrangement links TRBV11-2 to TRBJ2-5; weak D call: TRBD2 (5 bases). CDR1 is SGHAT and CDR2 is FQNNGV in the germline V gene. Trimming removed 1 base at V and 1 base at J, with 16 bases between. CDR3 length equals 17 residues.

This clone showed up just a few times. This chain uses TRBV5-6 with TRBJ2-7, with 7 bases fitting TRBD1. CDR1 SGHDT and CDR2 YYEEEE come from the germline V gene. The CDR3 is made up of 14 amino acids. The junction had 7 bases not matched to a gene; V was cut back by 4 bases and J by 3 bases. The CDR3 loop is CASSPGPGGYEQYF. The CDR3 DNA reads TGTGCCAGCAGCCCCGGACCAGGGGGCTACGAGCAGTACTTC.

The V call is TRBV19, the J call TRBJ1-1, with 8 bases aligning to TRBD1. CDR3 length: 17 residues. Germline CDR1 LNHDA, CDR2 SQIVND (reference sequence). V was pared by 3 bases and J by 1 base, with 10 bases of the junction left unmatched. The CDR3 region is CASSIGQGAPGNTEAFF. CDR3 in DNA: TGTGCCAGTAGTATCGGGCAGGGGGCGCCGGGGAACACTGAAGCTTTCTTT.

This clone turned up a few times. CDR3 in amino acids: CASSPPRVWYDEQFF. CDR3 nucleotide sequence: TGTGCCAGCAGCCCTCCCCGAGTGTGGTACGATGAGCAGTTCTTC. The chain carries TRBV7-8 and TRBJ2-1; D unresolved. Germline values: CDR1 SGHVS, CDR2 FQNEAQ. V lost 5 bases, J lost 8 bases, and 19 bases lay in between. This CDR3 region has 15 residues. Filled out from reference TRBV7-8 and TRBJ2-1, the complete variable domain reads GAGVSQSPRYKVAKRGQDVALRCDPISGHVSLFWYQQALGQGPEFLTYFQNEAQLDKSGLPSDRFFAERPEGSVSTLKIQRTQQEDSAVYLCASSPPRVWYDEQFFGPGTRLTVL.

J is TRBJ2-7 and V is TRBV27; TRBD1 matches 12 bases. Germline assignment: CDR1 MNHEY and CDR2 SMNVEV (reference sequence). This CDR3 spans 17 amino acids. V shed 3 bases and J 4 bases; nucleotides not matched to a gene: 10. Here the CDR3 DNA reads TGTGCCAGCAGTTTTTTGCGGGGGGACAGGGGGCAGTACGAGCAGTACTTC. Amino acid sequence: CASSFLRGDRGQYEQYF.

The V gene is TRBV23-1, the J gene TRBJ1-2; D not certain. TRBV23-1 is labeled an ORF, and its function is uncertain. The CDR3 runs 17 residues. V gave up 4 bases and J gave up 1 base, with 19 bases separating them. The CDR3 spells CASSPPGSRGINYGYTF. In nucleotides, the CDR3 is TGCGCCAGCAGTCCCCCGGGGAGCCGAGGGATTAACTATGGCTACACCTTC.

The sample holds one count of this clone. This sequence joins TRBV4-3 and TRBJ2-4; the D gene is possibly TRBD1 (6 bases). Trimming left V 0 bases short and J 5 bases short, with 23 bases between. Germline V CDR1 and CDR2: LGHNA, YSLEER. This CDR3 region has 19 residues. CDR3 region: CASSQDGFWGPVGENIQYF. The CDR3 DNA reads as TGCGCCAGCAGCCAAGATGGGTTTTGGGGGCCGGTGGGGGAAAACATTCAGTACTTC.

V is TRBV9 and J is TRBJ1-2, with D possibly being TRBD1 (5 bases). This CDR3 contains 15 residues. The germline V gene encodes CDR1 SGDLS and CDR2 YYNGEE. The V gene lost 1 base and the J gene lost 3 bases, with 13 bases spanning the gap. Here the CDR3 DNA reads TGTGCCAGCAGCGTACAGGGCAGAAGCTACTATGGCTACACCTTC. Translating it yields CASSVQGRSYYGYTF.

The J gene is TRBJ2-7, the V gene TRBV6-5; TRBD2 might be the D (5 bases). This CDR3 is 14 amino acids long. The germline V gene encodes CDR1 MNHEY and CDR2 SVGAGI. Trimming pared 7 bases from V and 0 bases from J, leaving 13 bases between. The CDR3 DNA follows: TGTGCCAGCAACCAACGGGGAATCTCCTACGAGCAGTACTTC. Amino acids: CASNQRGISYEQYF.

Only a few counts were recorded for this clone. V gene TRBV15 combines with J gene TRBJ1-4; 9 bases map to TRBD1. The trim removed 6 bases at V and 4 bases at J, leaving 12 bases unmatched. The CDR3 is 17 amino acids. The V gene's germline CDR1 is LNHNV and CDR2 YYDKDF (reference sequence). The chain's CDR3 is CATRTGQGGALNEKLFF. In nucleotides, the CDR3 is TGTGCCACCAGGACGGGACAGGGAGGAGCCCTTAATGAAAAACTGTTTTTT.

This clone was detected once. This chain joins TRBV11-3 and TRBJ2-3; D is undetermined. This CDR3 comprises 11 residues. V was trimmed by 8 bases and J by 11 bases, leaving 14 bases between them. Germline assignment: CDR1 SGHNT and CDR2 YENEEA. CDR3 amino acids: CASGHMREQYF. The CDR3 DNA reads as TGTGCCAGCGGGCACATGCGTGAGCAGTATTTT.

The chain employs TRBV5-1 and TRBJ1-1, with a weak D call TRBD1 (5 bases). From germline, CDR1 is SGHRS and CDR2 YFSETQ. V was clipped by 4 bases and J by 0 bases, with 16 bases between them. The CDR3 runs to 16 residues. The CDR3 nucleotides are TGCGCCAGCAGCCGTGGCCACCCAGGGATGAACACTGAAGCTTTCTTT. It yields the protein CASSRGHPGMNTEAFF.

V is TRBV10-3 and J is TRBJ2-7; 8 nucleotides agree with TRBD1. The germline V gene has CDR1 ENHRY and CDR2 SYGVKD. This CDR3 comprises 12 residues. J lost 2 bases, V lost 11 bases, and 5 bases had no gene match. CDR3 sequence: CAVGQGPYEQYF. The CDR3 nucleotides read TGTGCCGTAGGACAGGGTCCCTACGAGCAGTACTTC.

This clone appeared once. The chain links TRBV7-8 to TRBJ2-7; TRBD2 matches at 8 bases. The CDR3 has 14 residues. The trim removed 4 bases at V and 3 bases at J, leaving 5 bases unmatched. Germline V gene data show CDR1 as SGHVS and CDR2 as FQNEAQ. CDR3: CASSSRLANYEQYF. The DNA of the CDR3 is TGTGCCAGCAGCTCCCGACTAGCGAACTACGAGCAGTACTTC. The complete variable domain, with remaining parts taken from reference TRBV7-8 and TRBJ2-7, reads GAGVSQSPRYKVAKRGQDVALRCDPISGHVSLFWYQQALGQGPEFLTYFQNEAQLDKSGLPSDRFFAERPEGSVSTLKIQRTQQEDSAVYLCASSSRLANYEQYFGPGTRLTVT.

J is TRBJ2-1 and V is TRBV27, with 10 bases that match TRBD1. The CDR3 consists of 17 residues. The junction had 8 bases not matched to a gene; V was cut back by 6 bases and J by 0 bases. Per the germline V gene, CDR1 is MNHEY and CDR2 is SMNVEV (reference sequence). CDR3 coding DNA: TGTGCCAGCAGGCCAAGACAGGGGGCCGACTCCTACAATGAGCAGTTCTTC. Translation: CASRPRQGADSYNEQFF.

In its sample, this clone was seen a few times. The CDR3 region has the DNA TGTGCCATCACGAGGGAGAGCACAGATACGCAGTATTTT. It is translated as CAITRESTDTQYF. V usage is TRBV10-3 and J usage is TRBJ2-3; D is possibly TRBD2 (5 bases). Germline lookup yields CDR1 ENHRY and CDR2 SYGVKD. V lost 7 bases to trimming and J lost 0 bases, with 8 bases between them. The CDR3 contains 13 residues.

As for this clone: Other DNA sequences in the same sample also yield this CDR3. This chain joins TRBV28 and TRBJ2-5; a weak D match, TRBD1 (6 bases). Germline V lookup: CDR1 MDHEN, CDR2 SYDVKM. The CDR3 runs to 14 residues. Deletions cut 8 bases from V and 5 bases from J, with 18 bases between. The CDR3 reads CASRPGTGQETQYF. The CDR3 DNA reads TGTGCCAGCCGTCCGGGAACAGGGCAGGAGACCCAGTACTTC.